This entry lists 15 T cell receptor beta chains sequenced from one sample in a study of blood T cell repertoires in COVID-19. Sequenced by immunoSEQ multiplex PCR; TCRdb stores in-frame clones only, minus some. The profile shows tens of thousands of clones, 70% to 85% of them singletons. Sequencing was carried out using peripheral blood. The source of these receptors is a man aged 60 to 75 with acute or convalescent COVID-19.

The rearrangement joins TRBV30 to TRBJ1-2; TRBD1 is a possible D gene (5 bases). CDR1 GTSNPN and CDR2 SVGIG come from the germline V gene (reference sequence). The CDR3 runs to 16 residues. V was pared by 2 bases and J by 4 bases, with 20 bases between. The CDR3 is CAWSPPNGGNFYGYTF. DNA of the CDR3: TGTGCCTGGAGTCCCCCCAACGGGGGAAATTTCTATGGCTACACCTTC.

The chain joins TRBV11-2 to TRBJ2-2, with D possibly matching TRBD1 (5 bases). Deletions cut 3 bases from V and 0 bases from J, with 14 bases between. The CDR3 consists of 17 residues. Germline CDR1 is SGHAT and CDR2 is FQNNGV. In nucleotides, the CDR3 is TGTGCCAGCAGCTTTCCTTTGACGGACACGAACACCGGGGAGCTGTTTTTT. This gives the protein CASSFPLTDTNTGELFF.

V gene TRBV6-5 combines with J gene TRBJ2-5, with 7 bases lining up with TRBD2. The CDR3 totals 14 residues. Germline lookup yields CDR1 MNHEY and CDR2 SVGAGI. V was pared by 0 bases and J by 5 bases, with 3 bases of the junction left unmatched. The CDR3 region has the DNA TGTGCCAGCAGTTACTCGGGGGGGGGTGAGACCCAGTACTTC. Translated: CASSYSGGGETQYF.

A single count supports this clone. The chain carries TRBV5-4 and TRBJ1-2, with TRBD1 identical over 9 bases. This CDR3 region has 13 residues. Germline trimming cut 4 bases from V and 8 bases from J; bases unmatched to any gene: 6. Germline CDR1 reads SGHNT; CDR2 reads YYREEE (reference sequence). This CDR3 is CASSTRQGDGYTF. CDR3 bases: TGTGCCAGCAGCACTCGACAGGGGGACGGCTACACCTTC. Based on the CDR3 plus reference TRBV5-4 and TRBJ1-2, the full variable domain is ETGVTQSPTHLIKTRGQQVTLRCSSQSGHNTVSWYQQALGQGPQFIFQYYREEENGRGNFPPRFSGLQFPNYSSELNVNALELDDSALYLCASSTRQGDGYTFGSGTRLTVV.

This chain uses TRBV5-1 with TRBJ1-1, with TRBD1 matching 7 bases. The CDR3 has 14 amino acids. Germline CDR1 and CDR2: SGHRS and YFSETQ. V lost 4 bases, J lost 1 base, and 4 bases stayed unmatched. In DNA form, the CDR3 reads TGCGCCAGCAGCCTACAGGGGAAGAACACTGAAGCTTTCTTT. Amino acids: CASSLQGKNTEAFF. Complete variable domain (other parts from reference TRBV5-1 and TRBJ1-1): KAGVTQTPRYLIKTRGQQVTLSCSPISGHRSVSWYQQTPGQGLQFLFEYFSETQRNKGNFPGRFSGRQFSNSRSEMNVSTLELGDSALYLCASSLQGKNTEAFFGQGTRLTVV.

V and J are TRBV12-3 or TRBV12-4 and TRBJ1-6; no definite D call. The CDR3 extends over 13 amino acids. V was pared by 8 bases and J by 9 bases, with 14 bases between. In DNA form, the CDR3 reads TGTGCCAGCTCCGGGCGTGGGAGTTCACCCCTCCACTTT. Translated, it gives CASSGRGSSPLHF.

This clone was recorded only once. The V gene is TRBV6-6, the J gene TRBJ1-2, with 9 bases fitting TRBD1. J was trimmed by 5 bases and V by 8 bases; bases with no gene match: 15. The length of the CDR3 is 16 residues. Germline V gives CDR1 MNHNY, CDR2 SVGAGI (reference sequence). This chain's CDR3 is CASELPQGARSYGYTF. As DNA, the CDR3 is TGTGCCAGCGAACTTCCACAGGGGGCTCGGAGTTATGGCTACACCTTC.

This clone was seen more than once but under ten times. The chain links TRBV5-5 to TRBJ1-5; possible D gene TRBD1, 5 bases. V gave up 7 bases and J gave up 7 bases, with 21 bases separating them. Germline V CDR1 and CDR2: SGHKS, YYEKEE (reference sequence). The CDR3 runs 15 residues. The DNA of the CDR3 is TGTGCCAGCTCCGGGGGGAGGGGCAGAAGCCAGCCCCAGCATTTT. Protein product: CASSGGRGRSQPQHF.

The chain couples TRBV2 to TRBJ1-4; 8 bases fit TRBD1. The CDR3 has 15 amino acids. CDR1 is SNHLY, CDR2 FYNNEI, per germline. V trimming: 6 bases; J trimming: 8 bases; junction bases outside the gene matches: 11. The CDR3 sequence: CASRRQGTVGEKLFF. The CDR3 DNA is TGTGCCAGCAGACGACAGGGGACGGTGGGAGAAAAACTGTTTTTT. Complete variable domain (other parts from reference TRBV2 and TRBJ1-4): EPEVTQTPSHQVTQMGQEVILRCVPISNHLYFYWYRQILGQKVEFLVSFYNNEISEKSEIFDDQFSVERPDGSNFTLKIRSTKLEDSAMYFCASRRQGTVGEKLFFGSGTQLSVL.

V and J are TRBV7-9 and TRBJ1-2; 8 nucleotides align to TRBD1. The ends lost 4 bases at V and 8 bases at J; junction bases unmatched: 9. Looked up from germline, CDR1 is SEHNR and CDR2 is FQNEAQ (reference sequence). The CDR3 runs 14 residues. This chain's CDR3 is CASSSIQGARGYTF. CDR3 nucleotides: TGTGCCAGCAGCTCTATTCAGGGGGCGCGCGGCTACACCTTC.

The chain employs TRBV18 and TRBJ2-5; TRBD1 is a possible D gene (5 bases). Per the germline V gene, CDR1 is KGHSH and CDR2 is LQKENI. Deletions cut 3 bases from V and 5 bases from J, with 13 bases between. The length of the CDR3 is 14 residues. CDR3 sequence reads: CASSPKGVGETQYF. In nucleotides, the CDR3 is TGTGCCAGCTCACCGAAAGGGGTTGGCGAGACCCAGTACTTC.

The genes are TRBV5-1 and TRBJ2-1, with D possibly TRBD1 on 5 matching bases. V was cut by 4 bases and J by 7 bases, with 12 bases left in between. The CDR3 runs 13 residues. Germline assignment: CDR1 SGHRS and CDR2 YFSETQ. The CDR3 DNA follows: TGCGCCAGCAGCCGTCTTCAGGGTAATGAGCAGTTCTTC. Translation gives CASSRLQGNEQFF. Full variable domain (remainder filled in from reference TRBV5-1 and TRBJ2-1): KAGVTQTPRYLIKTRGQQVTLSCSPISGHRSVSWYQQTPGQGLQFLFEYFSETQRNKGNFPGRFSGRQFSNSRSEMNVSTLELGDSALYLCASSRLQGNEQFFGPGTRLTVL.

The chain couples TRBV2 to TRBJ1-1; D ambiguous. The germline gives CDR1 SNHLY, CDR2 FYNNEI. The CDR3 sequence is 12 residues long. Trimming cost V 7 bases and J 1 base, with 7 bases left between them. The CDR3: CASTQRNTEAFF. As DNA, the CDR3 is TGTGCCAGCACCCAGCGGAACACTGAAGCTTTCTTT.

The V call is TRBV27, the J call TRBJ1-5, with 8 bases fitting TRBD1. V lost 5 bases and J lost 1; bases outside the gene matches: 7. Germline loops: CDR1 MNHEY, CDR2 SMNVEV (reference sequence). CDR3 length: 16 amino acids. The CDR3 is CASSRQGFGSNQPQHF. DNA for the CDR3: TGTGCCAGCAGTAGACAGGGGTTTGGGAGCAATCAGCCCCAGCATTTT.

The rearrangement links TRBV3-1 (or the pseudogene TRBV3-2) to TRBJ1-2; D is uncertain. The CDR3 runs to 11 residues. Germline CDR1 reads LGHDT; CDR2 reads YNNKEL (reference sequence). With 3 bases removed from V and 4 bases from J, the gap between germline ends came to 3 bases. CDR3: CASSHGYGYTF. The CDR3 DNA reads as TGTGCCAGCAGCCACGGCTATGGCTACACCTTC.